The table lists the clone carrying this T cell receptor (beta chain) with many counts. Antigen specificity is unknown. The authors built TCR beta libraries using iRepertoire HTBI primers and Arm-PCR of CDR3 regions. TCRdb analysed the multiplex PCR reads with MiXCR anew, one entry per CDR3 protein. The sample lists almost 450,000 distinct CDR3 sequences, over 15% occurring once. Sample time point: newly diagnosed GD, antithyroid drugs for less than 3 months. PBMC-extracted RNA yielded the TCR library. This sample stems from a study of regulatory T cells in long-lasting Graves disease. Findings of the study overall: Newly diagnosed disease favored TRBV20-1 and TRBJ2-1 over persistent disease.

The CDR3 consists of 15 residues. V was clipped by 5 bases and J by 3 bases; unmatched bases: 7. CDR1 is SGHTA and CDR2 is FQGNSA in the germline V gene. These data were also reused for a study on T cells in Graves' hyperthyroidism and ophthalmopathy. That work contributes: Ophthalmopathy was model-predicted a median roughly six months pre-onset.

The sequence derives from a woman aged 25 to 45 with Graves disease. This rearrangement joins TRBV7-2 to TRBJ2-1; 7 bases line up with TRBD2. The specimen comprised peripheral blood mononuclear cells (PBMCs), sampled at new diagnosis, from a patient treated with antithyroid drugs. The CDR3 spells CASSPGAGDYNEQFF. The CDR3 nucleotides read TGTGCCAGCAGCCCCGGGGCGGGGGACTACAATGAGCAGTTCTTC.